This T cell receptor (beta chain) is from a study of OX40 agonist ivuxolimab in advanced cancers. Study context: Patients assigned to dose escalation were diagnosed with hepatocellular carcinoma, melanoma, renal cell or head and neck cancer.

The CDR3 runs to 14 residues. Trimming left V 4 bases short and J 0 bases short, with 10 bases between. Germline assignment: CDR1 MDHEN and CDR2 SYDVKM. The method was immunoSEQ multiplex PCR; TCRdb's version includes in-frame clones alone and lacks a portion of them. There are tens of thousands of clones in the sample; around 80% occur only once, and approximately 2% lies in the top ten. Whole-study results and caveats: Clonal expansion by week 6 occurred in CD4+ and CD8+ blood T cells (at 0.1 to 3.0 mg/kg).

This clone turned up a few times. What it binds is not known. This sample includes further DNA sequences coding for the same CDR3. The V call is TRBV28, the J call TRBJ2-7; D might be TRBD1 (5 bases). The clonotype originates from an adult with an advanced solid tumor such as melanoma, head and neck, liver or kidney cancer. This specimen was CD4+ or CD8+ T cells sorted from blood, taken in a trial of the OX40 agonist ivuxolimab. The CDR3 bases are TGTGCCAGCAGTTCACGACAGTTCTCCTACGAGCAGTACTTC. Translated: CASSSRQFSYEQYF.